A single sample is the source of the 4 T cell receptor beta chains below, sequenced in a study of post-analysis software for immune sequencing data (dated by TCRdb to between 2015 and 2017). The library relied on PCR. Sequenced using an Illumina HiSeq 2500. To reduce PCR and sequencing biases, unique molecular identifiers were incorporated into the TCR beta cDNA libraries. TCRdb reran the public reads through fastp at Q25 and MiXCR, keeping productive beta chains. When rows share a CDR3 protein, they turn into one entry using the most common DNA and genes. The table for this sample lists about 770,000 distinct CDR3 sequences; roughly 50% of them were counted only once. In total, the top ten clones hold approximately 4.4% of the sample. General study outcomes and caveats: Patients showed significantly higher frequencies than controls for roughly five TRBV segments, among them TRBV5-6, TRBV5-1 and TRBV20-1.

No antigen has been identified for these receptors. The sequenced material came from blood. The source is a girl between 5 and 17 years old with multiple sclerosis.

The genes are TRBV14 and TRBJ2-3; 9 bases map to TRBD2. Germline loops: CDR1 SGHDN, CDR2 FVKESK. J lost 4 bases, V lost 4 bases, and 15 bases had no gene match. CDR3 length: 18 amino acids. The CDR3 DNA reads TGTGCCAGCAGCCCTTCCTTAGCGGGAGTGCTTGGGGCAGATACGCAGTATTTT. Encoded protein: CASSPSLAGVLGADTQYF.

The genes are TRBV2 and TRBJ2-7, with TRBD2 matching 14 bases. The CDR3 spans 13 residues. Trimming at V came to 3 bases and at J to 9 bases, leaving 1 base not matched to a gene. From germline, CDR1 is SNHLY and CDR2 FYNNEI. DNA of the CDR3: TGTGCCAGCAGTGAGGGGACTAGCGGGAGGCAGTACTTC. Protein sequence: CASSEGTSGRQYF.

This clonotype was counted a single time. Here the CDR3 DNA reads TGCGCCAGCAGCCAAGATTTGGAGGGAGCCCATGCACCCGAGCAGTACTTC. This encodes CASSQDLEGAHAPEQYF. The chain is built from TRBV4-1 and TRBJ2-5; D perhaps matches TRBD2 (6 bases). The J call may be in error: the DNA end matches TRBJ2-7 better. CDR3 length equals 17 residues. The germline V gene has CDR1 MGHRA and CDR2 YSYEKL.

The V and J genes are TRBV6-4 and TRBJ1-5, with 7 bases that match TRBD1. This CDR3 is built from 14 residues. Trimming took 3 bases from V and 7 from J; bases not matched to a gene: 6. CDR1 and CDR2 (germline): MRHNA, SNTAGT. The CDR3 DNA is TGTGCCAGCAGTGAGGCAGGGGGGGGGCAGCCCCAGCATTTT. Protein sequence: CASSEAGGGQPQHF.